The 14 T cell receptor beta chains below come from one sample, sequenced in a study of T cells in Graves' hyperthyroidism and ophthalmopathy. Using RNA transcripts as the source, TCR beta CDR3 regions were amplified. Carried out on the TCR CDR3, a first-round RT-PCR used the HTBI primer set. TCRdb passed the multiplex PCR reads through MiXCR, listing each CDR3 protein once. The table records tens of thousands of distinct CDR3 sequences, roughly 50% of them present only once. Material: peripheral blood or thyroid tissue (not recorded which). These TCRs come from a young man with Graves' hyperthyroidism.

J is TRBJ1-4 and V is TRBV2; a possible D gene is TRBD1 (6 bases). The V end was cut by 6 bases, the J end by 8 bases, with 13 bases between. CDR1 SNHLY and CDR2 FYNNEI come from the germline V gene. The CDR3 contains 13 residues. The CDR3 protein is CASRERRGEKLFF. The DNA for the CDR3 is TGTGCCAGCAGGGAGAGGAGGGGGGAAAAACTGTTTTTT. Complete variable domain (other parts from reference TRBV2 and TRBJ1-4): EPEVTQTPSHQVTQMGQEVILRCVPISNHLYFYWYRQILGQKVEFLVSFYNNEISEKSEIFDDQFSVERPDGSNFTLKIRSTKLEDSAMYFCASRERRGEKLFFGSGTQLSVL.

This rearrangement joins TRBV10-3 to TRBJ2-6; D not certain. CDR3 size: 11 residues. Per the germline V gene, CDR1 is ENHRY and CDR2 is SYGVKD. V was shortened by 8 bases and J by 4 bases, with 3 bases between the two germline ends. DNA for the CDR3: TGTGCCATCGCCGGGGCCAACGTCCTGACTTTC. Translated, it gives CAIAGANVLTF.

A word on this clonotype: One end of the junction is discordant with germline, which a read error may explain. The CDR3, as DNA: TGTGCCGGCAGACCCGAGTCCTTTAATGAAAAACTGTTTTTT. Translating gives CAGRPESFNEKLFF. The chain uses TRBV27 and TRBJ1-4, with D unresolved. This CDR3 is built from 14 residues. Germline lookup yields CDR1 MNHEY and CDR2 SMNVEV (reference sequence).

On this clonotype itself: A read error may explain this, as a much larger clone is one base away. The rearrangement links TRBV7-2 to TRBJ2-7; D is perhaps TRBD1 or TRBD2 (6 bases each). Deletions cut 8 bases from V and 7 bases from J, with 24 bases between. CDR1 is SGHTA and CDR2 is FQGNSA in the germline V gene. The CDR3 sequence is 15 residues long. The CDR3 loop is CASGGSYWGAREQYF. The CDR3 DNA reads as TGTGCCAGCGGCGGCTCCTATTGGGGGGCACGGGAGCAGTACTTC.

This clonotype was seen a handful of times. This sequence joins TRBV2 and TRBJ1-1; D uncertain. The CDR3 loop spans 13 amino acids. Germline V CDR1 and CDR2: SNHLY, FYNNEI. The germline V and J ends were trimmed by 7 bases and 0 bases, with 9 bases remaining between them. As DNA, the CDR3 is TGTGCCAGCACCACCAAGATGAACACTGAAGCTTTCTTT. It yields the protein CASTTKMNTEAFF. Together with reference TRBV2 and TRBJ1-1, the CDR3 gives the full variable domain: EPEVTQTPSHQVTQMGQEVILRCVPISNHLYFYWYRQILGQKVEFLVSFYNNEISEKSEIFDDQFSVERPDGSNFTLKIRSTKLEDSAMYFCASTTKMNTEAFFGQGTRLTVV.

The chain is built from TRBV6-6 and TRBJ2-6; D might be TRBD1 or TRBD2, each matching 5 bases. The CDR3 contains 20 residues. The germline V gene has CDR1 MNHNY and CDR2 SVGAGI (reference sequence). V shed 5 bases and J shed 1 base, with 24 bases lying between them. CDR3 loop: CASSPPLAQGHESGANVLTF. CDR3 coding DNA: TGTGCCAGCAGTCCCCCCTTAGCGCAGGGCCACGAGTCTGGGGCCAACGTCCTGACTTTC.

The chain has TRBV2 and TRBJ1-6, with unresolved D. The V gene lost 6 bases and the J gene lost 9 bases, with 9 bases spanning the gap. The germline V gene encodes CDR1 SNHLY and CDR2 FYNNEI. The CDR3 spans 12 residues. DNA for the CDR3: TGTGCCAGCAGCCCCACCGGTTCACCCCTCCACTTT. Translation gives CASSPTGSPLHF.

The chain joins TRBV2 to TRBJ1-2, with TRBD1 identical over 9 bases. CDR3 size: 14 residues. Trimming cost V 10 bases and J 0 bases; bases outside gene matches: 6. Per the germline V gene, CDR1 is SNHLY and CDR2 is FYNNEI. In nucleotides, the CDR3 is TGTGCCATCAGGGACAGGGCGACTAACTATGGCTACACCTTC. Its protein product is CAIRDRATNYGYTF.

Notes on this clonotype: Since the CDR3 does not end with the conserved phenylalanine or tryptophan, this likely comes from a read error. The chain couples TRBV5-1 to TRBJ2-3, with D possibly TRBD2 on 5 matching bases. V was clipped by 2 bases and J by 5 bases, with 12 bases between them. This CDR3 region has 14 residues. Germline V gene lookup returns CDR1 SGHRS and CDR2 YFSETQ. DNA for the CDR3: TGCGCCAGCAGCTTAGGAGGTGGTGAAGATACGCAGTATCTT. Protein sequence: CASSLGGGEDTQYL.

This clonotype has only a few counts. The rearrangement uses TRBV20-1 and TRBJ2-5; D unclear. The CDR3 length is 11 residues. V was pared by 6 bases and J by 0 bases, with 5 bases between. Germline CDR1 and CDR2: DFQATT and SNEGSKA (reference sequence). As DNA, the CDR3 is TGCAGTGCGCAGTACCAAGAGACCCAGTACTTC. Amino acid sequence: CSAQYQETQYF.

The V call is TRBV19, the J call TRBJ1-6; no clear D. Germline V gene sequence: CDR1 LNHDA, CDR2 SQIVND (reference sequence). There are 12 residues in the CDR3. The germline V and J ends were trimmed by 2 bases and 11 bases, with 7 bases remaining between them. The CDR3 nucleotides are TGTGCCAGTAGTATATCAACGACACCCCTCCACTTT. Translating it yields CASSISTTPLHF. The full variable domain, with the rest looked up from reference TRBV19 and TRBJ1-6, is DGGITQSPKYLFRKEGQNVTLSCEQNLNHDAMYWYRQDPGQGLRLIYYSQIVNDFQKGDIAEGYSVSREKKESFPLTVTSAQKNPTAFYLCASSISTTPLHFGNGTRLTVT.

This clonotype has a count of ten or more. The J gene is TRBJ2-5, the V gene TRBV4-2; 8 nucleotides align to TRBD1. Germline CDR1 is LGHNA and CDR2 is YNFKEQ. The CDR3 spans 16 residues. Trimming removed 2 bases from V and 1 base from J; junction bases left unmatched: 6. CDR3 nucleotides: TGTGCCAGCAGCCAATTGACAGGGGCCACCCAAGAGACCCAGTACTTC. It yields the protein CASSQLTGATQETQYF.

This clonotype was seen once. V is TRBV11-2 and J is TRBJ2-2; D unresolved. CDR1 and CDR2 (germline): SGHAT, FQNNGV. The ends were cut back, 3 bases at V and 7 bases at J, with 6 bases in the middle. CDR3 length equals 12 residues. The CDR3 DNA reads TGTGCCAGCAGCTTTATTCGCGGGGAGCTGTTTTTT. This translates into CASSFIRGELFF.

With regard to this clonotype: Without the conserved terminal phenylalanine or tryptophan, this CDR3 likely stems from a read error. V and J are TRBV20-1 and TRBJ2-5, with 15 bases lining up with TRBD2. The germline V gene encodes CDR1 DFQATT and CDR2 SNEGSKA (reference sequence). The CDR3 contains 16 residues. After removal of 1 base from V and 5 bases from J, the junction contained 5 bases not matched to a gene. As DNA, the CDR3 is TGCAGTGCTAGAGGTGGACTAGCGGGGGGGCAGGAGACCCAGTACCTC. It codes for CSARGGLAGGQETQYL.